Below, 2 T cell receptor beta chains from the same sample are listed, as sequenced in a study of blood T cell repertoires in COVID-19. Libraries were prepared by immunoSEQ multiplex PCR; TCRdb keeps only in-frame clonotypes and omits some of them. The sample lists around 94,000 clones; roughly 80% were seen once. Sequences were obtained from peripheral blood. Source of these receptors: a man between 60 and 75 years old with acute or convalescent COVID-19.

Only a few counts were recorded for this clone. The chain is built from TRBV29-1 and TRBJ2-1; D not resolved. Germline CDR1 and CDR2: SQVTM and ANQGSEA. Trimming shortened V by 2 bases and J by 7 bases, and 9 bases separated the two germline ends. This CDR3 is built from 12 residues. The CDR3 is CSVERRINEQFF. The DNA of the CDR3 is TGCAGCGTTGAACGGCGGATAAATGAGCAGTTCTTC.

This chain uses TRBV7-3 with TRBJ2-3, with 9 nucleotides matching TRBD1. The junction had 4 bases not matched to a gene; V was cut back by 5 bases and J by 4 bases. The CDR3 sequence is 14 residues long. Germline CDR1 reads SGHTA; CDR2 reads FQGTGA. CDR3 nucleotide sequence: TGTGCCAGCAGCCCGGACAGGGGTCCAGATACGCAGTATTTT. Amino acid sequence: CASSPDRGPDTQYF.